This T cell receptor (beta chain) was captured by sequencing in a study of blood T cell repertoires in COVID-19. This CDR3 has 15 residues. Libraries were prepared by immunoSEQ multiplex PCR; TCRdb keeps only in-frame clonotypes and omits some of them. The sample comprises over 250,000 clones, approximately 84% of which are singletons, and around 1.6% rests with the top ten. In its sample, this clone was seen a few times. The specimen sequenced was peripheral blood. This receptor was identified in a human donor with COVID-19, enrolled during active disease. The donor label of this sample is uncertain. V usage is TRBV21-1 and J usage is TRBJ1-5. TRBV21-1 is a recognized pseudogene. The CDR3 nucleotides read TGTGCCAGCAGCACGCCACTCAAGTGCAATCAGCCCCAGCATTTT. As protein: CASSTPLKCNQPQHF.